The rows below give T cell receptor beta chains drawn from one sample of a study of T cells in Graves' hyperthyroidism and ophthalmopathy. TCRdb re-analysed the multiplex PCR reads in MiXCR, keeping a single row per CDR3 protein. The profile shows a few hundred thousand distinct CDR3 sequences, more than 15% of them singletons. The sequencing input was blood. The receptors here all came from a woman between 18 and 29 years old with Graves' ophthalmopathy. CDR3s include the opening cysteine and the closing phenylalanine or tryptophan. The D gene is left open where the match is weak. Part of the rows lack a size; the others show once, few, many or a class for expanded clones.

j_call,clone_size,v_call,d_call,cdr3_aa,cdr3_nt
TRBJ2-3,many,TRBV5-1,TRBD2,CASSLGPGRKSTDTQYF,TGCGCCAGCAGCTTGGGCCCCGGGAGGAAGAGCACAGATACGCAGTATTTT
TRBJ1-2,many,TRBV7-8,TRBD1,CASSGRGLFYGYTF,TGTGCCAGCAGCGGCAGGGGGTTGTTCTATGGCTACACCTTC
TRBJ1-1,many,TRBV28,NA,CASTPQVENTEAFF,TGTGCCAGCACTCCCCAAGTAGAGAACACTGAAGCTTTCTTT
TRBJ2-1,many,TRBV28,TRBD1,CASSPAGTGTSEQFF,TGTGCCAGCAGTCCCGCCGGGACAGGGACGAGCGAGCAGTTCTTC
TRBJ2-7,NA,TRBV28,NA,CASSSPGATPYEQYF,TGTGCCAGCAGTTCCCCAGGGGCGACCCCCTACGAGCAGTACTTC
TRBJ1-4,few,TRBV25-1,NA,CASSRTAELEKLFF,TGTGCCAGCAGTCGGACGGCGGAGTTGGAAAAACTGTTTTTT
TRBJ1-2,NA,TRBV10-3,NA,CTISESSLTGHGYTF,TGTACCATCAGTGAGTCGTCATTAACGGGACATGGCTACACCTTC
TRBJ2-7,few,TRBV6-1,NA,CASTAFHGDEQYF,TGTGCCAGCACCGCATTTCATGGGGATGAGCAGTACTTC
TRBJ2-3,once,TRBV20-1,NA,CSAGADTLTDTQYF,TGCAGTGCTGGAGCAGATACTCTCACAGATACGCAGTATTTT
TRBJ2-1,many,TRBV30,NA,CAWSDRSRNEQFF,TGTGCCTGGAGTGACAGGTCCCGCAATGAGCAGTTCTTC
TRBJ2-1,many,TRBV20-1,NA,CSVLDLINNEQFF,TGCAGCGTCCTGGACCTAATCAACAATGAGCAGTTCTTC
TRBJ1-1,many,TRBV6-1,TRBD1,CASSGDRGRSTEAFF,TGTGCCAGCAGCGGGGACAGGGGGAGGTCCACTGAAGCTTTCTTT
TRBJ1-3,many,TRBV5-5,TRBD1,CASRLDRAAGNTIYF,TGTGCCAGCAGGCTCGACAGGGCGGCTGGAAACACCATATATTTT
TRBJ1-1,many,TRBV5-1,NA,CASSLAGRSGAFF,TGCGCCAGCAGCTTGGCGGGACGATCCGGTGCTTTCTTT
TRBJ1-1,many,TRBV2,TRBD1,CASNLDRGNTEAFF,TGTGCCAGCAACTTAGACAGGGGCAACACTGAAGCTTTCTTT
TRBJ2-5,NA,TRBV20-1,TRBD2,CSANLLAGVETQYF,TGCAGTGCCAATTTACTAGCGGGAGTAGAGACCCAGTACTTC
TRBJ2-5,many,TRBV7-2,NA,CASSPSVDRSSSQYF,TGTGCCAGCAGCCCGTCGGTAGACCGGTCTTCGTCCCAGTACTTC
TRBJ1-1,many,TRBV4-2,NA,CASSQDLEGTEAFF,TGTGCCAGCAGCCAAGACCTTGAGGGGACTGAAGCTTTCTTT
TRBJ1-3,NA,TRBV9,NA,CASSVSAGEYTIYF,TGTGCCAGCAGCGTATCGGCCGGAGAGTACACCATATATTTT
TRBJ2-2,many,TRBV11-3,TRBD2,CASSLTSGRPNTGELFF,TGTGCCAGCAGCTTAACTAGCGGGAGACCCAACACCGGGGAGCTGTTTTTT
TRBJ2-3,few,TRBV6-4,TRBD2,CASSGTRSTDTQYF,TGTGCCAGCAGTGGGACTAGATCAACAGATACGCAGTATTTT
TRBJ2-2,few,TRBV19,TRBD2,CASSILAGLNTGELFF,TGTGCCAGTAGTATCCTAGCGGGCCTGAACACCGGGGAGCTGTTTTTT
TRBJ1-2,many,TRBV5-1,NA,CASSLSRNSYGYTF,TGCGCCAGCAGCTTGAGCAGGAACTCCTATGGCTACACCTTC
TRBJ1-6,NA,TRBV15,NA,CATSSVTTFPYNSPLHF,TGTGCCACCAGCAGTGTAACGACTTTTCCCTATAATTCACCCCTCCACTTT
TRBJ2-5,many,TRBV3-1,TRBD2,CASSRSTSEKTQYF,TGTGCCAGCAGCCGTAGCACTAGCGAGAAGACCCAGTACTTC
TRBJ1-1,few,TRBV29-1,NA,CSPHRGREAFF,TGCAGCCCCCATCGTGGCCGTGAAGCTTTCTTT
TRBJ2-7,few,TRBV10-2,NA,CASKVSSYGQYF,TGCGCCAGCAAGGTTAGCTCCTACGGGCAGTACTTC
TRBJ1-2,many,TRBV7-9,TRBD1,CASSLGQGARYGYTF,TGTGCCAGCAGCTTAGGCCAGGGGGCGAGGTATGGCTACACCTTC
TRBJ1-5,NA,TRBV7-2,NA,CASSLWGSGSNQPQHF,TGTGCCAGCAGCTTGTGGGGTTCGGGTAGCAATCAGCCCCAGCATTTT
TRBJ2-1,many,TRBV28,NA,CASGDNEQFF,TGTGCCAGCGGAGATAATGAGCAGTTCTTC
TRBJ1-2,NA,TRBV19,NA,CASSRGPQIQGGYTF,TGTGCCAGTAGTAGGGGACCGCAAATACAAGGGGGCTACACCTTC
TRBJ1-4,many,TRBV5-6,NA,CASSAQDGTNEKLFF,TGTGCCAGCAGCGCCCAAGACGGAACTAATGAAAAACTGTTTTTT
TRBJ2-1,NA,TRBV9,TRBD2,CASSPHPGLAGLSSYNEQFF,TGTGCCAGCAGCCCCCACCCGGGACTAGCGGGTTTAAGCTCCTACAATGAGCAGTTCTTC
TRBJ2-6,few,TRBV3-1,NA,CASSQDGSGANVLTF,TGTGCCAGCAGCCAAGATGGCTCTGGGGCCAACGTCCTGACTTTC
TRBJ1-1,many,TRBV11-1,NA,CASSLDWGRPEAFF,TGTGCCAGCAGCTTAGATTGGGGCAGGCCTGAAGCTTTCTTT
TRBJ2-7,NA,TRBV29-1,NA,CSVIVTTAYEQYF,TGCAGCGTTATTGTCACCACAGCCTACGAGCAGTACTTC
TRBJ1-5,many,TRBV7-3,NA,CASSLGGDGSQPQHF,TGTGCCAGCAGCTTAGGAGGGGACGGTAGTCAGCCCCAGCATTTT
TRBJ2-3,NA,TRBV11-2,TRBD2,CASSLEERNKRGSTDTRYF,TGTGCCAGCAGCTTGGAAGAACGAAATAAGCGGGGTAGCACAGATACGCGGTATTTT
TRBJ2-7,many,TRBV3-1,NA,CASSQGSGTEQYF,TGTGCCAGCAGCCAAGGTTCAGGGACGGAGCAGTACTTC
TRBJ1-2,many,TRBV18,NA,CASSLGVNYGYTF,TGTGCCAGCTCACTTGGGGTTAACTATGGCTACACCTTC
TRBJ2-5,many,TRBV6-2/TRBV6-3,TRBD2,CASSLLAFGQETQYF,TGTGCCAGCAGTCTACTAGCGTTCGGACAAGAGACCCAGTACTTC
TRBJ2-5,few,TRBV4-1,NA,CASSQDPGKTQYF,TGCGCCAGCAGCCAAGATCCAGGAAAGACCCAGTACTTC
TRBJ2-3,NA,TRBV13,NA,CASSHHGGLGTDTQYF,TGTGCCAGCAGCCATCACGGGGGGCTAGGCACAGATACGCAGTATTTT
TRBJ2-2,few,TRBV10-3,NA,CAISGSGVETGELFF,TGTGCCATCAGTGGGTCGGGAGTGGAAACCGGGGAGCTGTTTTTT
TRBJ1-4,many,TRBV30,TRBD1,CAWRARDRDEKLFF,TGTGCCTGGAGGGCTCGAGACAGGGACGAAAAACTGTTTTTT
TRBJ2-5,NA,TRBV13,TRBD1,CASSLQTGGETQYF,TGTGCCAGCAGCTTACAGACAGGGGGCGAGACCCAGTACTTC
TRBJ1-1,few,TRBV6-5,NA,CASSYTRYTMNTEAFF,TGTGCCAGCAGTTACACGCGGTATACTATGAACACTGAAGCTTTCTTT
TRBJ1-1,many,TRBV11-2,TRBD1,CASRLLRGGTEAFF,TGTGCCAGCAGGTTACTCAGGGGGGGCACTGAAGCTTTCTTT
TRBJ1-2,few,TRBV28,NA,CASFRGDPYGYTF,TGTGCCAGCTTTCGGGGGGATCCCTATGGCTACACCTTC
TRBJ2-1,NA,TRBV27,NA,CASSHFMGEQFF,TGTGCCAGCAGCCACTTTATGGGTGAGCAGTTCTTC
TRBJ1-2,NA,TRBV19,NA,CARNGDRSSGYTF,TGTGCCAGGAACGGAGACAGGTCCTCTGGCTACACCTTC
TRBJ2-3,many,TRBV4-3,NA,CASSQMTEPSTDTQYF,TGCGCCAGCAGCCAAATGACAGAGCCAAGCACAGATACGCAGTATTTT
TRBJ2-7,few,TRBV29-1,NA,CSVELGRRYEQYF,TGCAGCGTTGAACTGGGGCGTCGGTACGAGCAGTACTTC
TRBJ1-1,many,TRBV5-5,NA,CASSLRPLNTEAFF,TGTGCCAGCAGCTTACGACCGCTGAACACTGAAGCTTTCTTT
TRBJ1-2,few,TRBV9,TRBD1,CASSDVGTGVDYGYTF,TGTGCCAGCAGCGACGTAGGGACAGGGGTTGACTATGGCTACACCTTC